This is a list of T cell receptor beta chains from one sample in a study of beta chain features in type 1 diabetes. TCRdb's table, derived via immunoSEQ multiplex PCR, lists solely in-frame clones and lacks some. The repertoire holds just over 150,000 clones, with 8.5% to 14% as singletons. The specimen sequenced was central memory CD4+ T cells from blood. The receptors stem from a man aged 18-30 years in good health. The CDR3 runs from the conserved cysteine through the conserved F or W. A D gene is named only where the DNA matches it firmly. Not all rows give a size; the values are once, few, many and, for expanded clones, a class.

TRBJ2-7,.,TRBV7-2,.,CASSQRMPYEQYF,TGTGCCAGCAGCCAAAGGATGCCCTACGAGCAGTACTTC
TRBJ1-2,few,TRBV6-1,TRBD1,CASNEGTGRRMGYGYTF,TGTGCCAGCAATGAAGGGACAGGGAGGCGAATGGGCTATGGCTACACCTTC
TRBJ2-3,.,TRBV4-2,TRBD2,CASSQDGGLAANTQYF,TGTGCCAGCAGCCAAGATGGTGGACTAGCGGCGAATACGCAGTATTTT
TRBJ1-2,few,TRBV23-1,.,CASSQCEGGNYGYTF,TGCGCCAGCAGTCAATGTGAGGGAGGTAACTATGGCTACACCTTC
TRBJ2-3,.,TRBV18,.,CASSPQRVSSTDTQYF,TGTGCCAGCTCACCTCAGCGGGTTTCTAGCACAGATACGCAGTATTTT
TRBJ2-7,once,TRBV28,.,CASSFGTEQYF,TGTGCCAGCAGTTTCGGGACCGAGCAGTACTTC
TRBJ2-7,few,TRBV5-4,TRBD1,CASSPGGGQGFYEQYF,TGTGCCAGCAGCCCAGGCGGGGGACAGGGCTTCTACGAGCAGTACTTC
TRBJ1-2,few,TRBV5-1,.,CASSLDGLAGYTF,TGCGCCAGCAGCTTGGACGGGCTTGCTGGCTACACCTTC
TRBJ2-6,.,TRBV5-1,.,CASSLIWAGANVLTF,TGCGCCAGCAGCTTGATCTGGGCTGGGGCCAACGTCCTGACTTTC
TRBJ2-1,few,TRBV29-1,TRBD2,CSVPRRGIPDNEQFF,TGCAGCGTTCCCCGGCGGGGGATTCCCGACAATGAGCAGTTCTTC
TRBJ1-2,.,TRBV11-3,.,CASSFGGGGYGYTF,TGTGCCAGCAGCTTTGGTGGAGGCGGCTATGGCTACACCTTC
TRBJ2-7,.,TRBV10-3,TRBD1,CAISAGQGAHYEQYF,TGTGCCATCAGCGCGGGACAGGGGGCACACTACGAGCAGTACTTC
TRBJ1-2,few,TRBV5-8,.,CASSLVGGTYGYTF,TGTGCCAGCAGCTTGGTGGGGGGCACCTATGGCTACACCTTC
TRBJ1-5,.,TRBV4-2,TRBD1,CASSQMDRGNQPQHF,TGTGCCAGCAGCCAAATGGACAGGGGTAATCAGCCCCAGCATTTT
TRBJ1-2,.,TRBV6-4,TRBD1,CASSDLARGRGGYTF,TGTGCCAGCAGTGACTTGGCCAGGGGGCGAGGTGGCTACACCTTC
TRBJ2-3,.,TRBV29-1,.,CSGAQGSTDTQYF,TGCAGCGGCGCCCAGGGGTCCACAGATACGCAGTATTTT
TRBJ2-4,.,TRBV6-5,.,CASSPGSRKNIQYF,TGTGCCAGCAGCCCCGGCAGCCGAAAAAACATTCAGTACTTC
TRBJ2-7,many,TRBV7-2,.,CASSPSSYEQYF,TGTGCCAGCAGCCCTTCGTCCTACGAGCAGTACTTC
TRBJ2-4,.,TRBV5-1,TRBD1,CASSTGQGDKNIQYF,TGCGCCAGCAGCACCGGACAGGGGGATAAAAACATTCAGTACTTC
TRBJ1-5,.,TRBV6-1,TRBD1,CASETGGSNQPQHF,TGTGCCAGCGAAACAGGGGGAAGCAATCAGCCCCAGCATTTT
TRBJ2-7,.,TRBV5-1,.,CASSLAEISYEQYF,TGCGCCAGCAGCTTGGCCGAGATCTCCTACGAGCAGTACTTC
TRBJ1-2,few,TRBV29-1,.,CSVDLRGPTYGYTF,TGCAGCGTTGACCTCAGGGGCCCCACCTATGGCTACACCTTC
TRBJ2-2,few,TRBV6-6,.,CASSRLNTGELFF,TGTGCCAGCAGCCGACTGAACACCGGGGAGCTGTTTTTT
TRBJ2-1,few,TRBV29-1,.,CSALTAPSYNEQFF,TGCAGCGCATTGACAGCCCCTTCCTACAATGAGCAGTTCTTC
TRBJ1-2,few,TRBV30,.,CAWSVQTYGYTF,TGTGCCTGGAGTGTACAAACATATGGCTACACCTTC
TRBJ1-1,.,TRBV6-5,.,CASIEEWGRTEAFF,TGTGCCAGCATCGAGGAATGGGGACGCACTGAAGCTTTCTTT
TRBJ1-1,few,TRBV7-9,.,CASAGALNTEAFF,TGTGCCAGCGCCGGGGCGCTGAACACTGAAGCTTTCTTT
TRBJ2-1,few,TRBV4-1,TRBD1,CASSQEIVQGWDEQFF,TGCGCCAGCAGCCAAGAGATAGTACAGGGGTGGGATGAGCAGTTCTTC
TRBJ2-6,.,TRBV29-1,.,CSAKSWGANVLTF,TGCAGCGCTAAGTCGTGGGGGGCCAACGTCCTGACTTTC
TRBJ1-2,.,TRBV2,.,CASSGRSNYGYTF,TGTGCCAGCAGCGGCAGGTCCAACTATGGCTACACCTTC
TRBJ1-2,medium-sized,TRBV7-9,.,CASSLPDSPQGYTF,TGTGCCAGCAGCTTACCGGACAGTCCCCAAGGCTACACCTTC
TRBJ2-1,.,TRBV28,.,CASRPTALAYNEQFF,TGTGCCAGCAGACCGACGGCTTTAGCCTACAATGAGCAGTTCTTC
TRBJ2-2,few,TRBV9,.,CASSPHLSGNTGELFF,TGTGCCAGCAGCCCGCATCTTAGCGGCAACACCGGGGAGCTGTTTTTT
TRBJ1-1,many,TRBV29-1,.,CSVDPGGTEAFF,TGCAGCGTTGACCCGGGGGGCACTGAAGCTTTCTTT
TRBJ2-7,.,TRBV20-1,.,CSATKEQYF,TGCAGTGCTACCAAAGAGCAGTACTTC
TRBJ2-7,.,TRBV19,.,CASSIQRYYEQYF,TGTGCCAGTAGTATTCAGCGGTACTACGAGCAGTACTTC
TRBJ2-1,.,TRBV27,TRBD1,CASSLRGQGQLGYNEQFF,TGTGCCAGCAGTTTGCGCGGACAGGGGCAATTGGGGTACAATGAGCAGTTCTTC
TRBJ1-2,few,TRBV10-3,.,CAISVGSTASYGYTF,TGTGCCATCAGTGTTGGGAGTACAGCCTCCTATGGCTACACCTTC
TRBJ2-3,.,TRBV30,.,CAWSVLASFVDTQYF,TGTGCCTGGAGTGTACTGGCCTCCTTCGTAGATACGCAGTATTTT
TRBJ2-7,.,TRBV9,.,CASSTGRDEQYF,TGTGCCAGCAGCACCGGGCGAGACGAGCAGTACTTC
TRBJ2-7,.,TRBV2,.,CASKAITQSYEQYF,TGTGCCAGCAAAGCGATAACTCAATCCTACGAGCAGTACTTC
TRBJ2-5,.,TRBV28,TRBD2,CASSPSRLAGGGETQYF,TGTGCCAGCAGCCCCTCTCGACTAGCGGGAGGAGGGGAGACCCAGTACTTC
TRBJ1-5,.,TRBV21-1,.,CASCGTGGRFQPQHF,TGTGCCAGCTGTGGGACAGGGGGCCGGTTTCAGCCCCAGCATTTT
TRBJ2-5,.,TRBV11-2,TRBD1,CASSSTGWETQYF,TGTGCCAGCAGCTCGACAGGGTGGGAGACCCAGTACTTC
TRBJ1-2,few,TRBV25-1,TRBD1,CASSTDRGRVYGYTF,TGTGCCAGCAGCACCGACAGGGGGCGGGTCTATGGCTACACCTTC
TRBJ1-1,.,TRBV4-3,.,CASSQDPGMALEAFF,TGCGCCAGCAGCCAAGACCCAGGCATGGCATTAGAAGCTTTCTTT
TRBJ2-3,few,TRBV11-1,.,CASSNINRDTDTQYF,TGTGCCAGCAGCAACATAAACAGGGACACAGATACGCAGTATTTT
TRBJ2-3,.,TRBV9,TRBD2,CASSKRGGESGDTQYF,TGTGCCAGCAGCAAACGGGGGGGCGAGTCAGGAGATACGCAGTATTTT
TRBJ2-2,.,TRBV4-2,.,CASSQDNTGELFF,TGTGCCAGCAGCCAAGACAACACCGGGGAGCTGTTTTTT
TRBJ2-3,few,TRBV30,.,CAWSVTGTDTQYF,TGTGCCTGGAGTGTTACGGGCACAGATACGCAGTATTTT
TRBJ2-2,many,TRBV18,.,CASSPRSELTGELFF,TGTGCCAGCTCACCAAGAAGCGAATTGACCGGGGAGCTGTTTTTT
TRBJ2-7,.,TRBV23-1,.,CASSQWVGVGYEEQYF,TGCGCCAGCAGTCAATGGGTCGGGGTAGGCTACGAAGAGCAGTACTTC
TRBJ1-1,.,TRBV27,.,CASSSWVEGNTEAFF,TGTGCCAGCAGTTCCTGGGTCGAGGGGAACACTGAAGCTTTCTTT
TRBJ2-1,many,TRBV18,TRBD2,CASSPLTSGSSYNEQFF,TGTGCCAGCTCACCACTCACTAGCGGGAGCTCCTACAATGAGCAGTTCTTC